The entry below gives a single TCR beta chain sequence along with its context. What it binds is unknown. An end of the junction differs from the germline gene, which may be a read error. Germline CDR1 and CDR2: SGHTA and FQGNSA. This CDR3 contains 17 residues. Cultured CD4+ T-cell DNA underwent Oncomine TCR Beta short-read sequencing. TCRdb re-called the PCR reads with MiXCR, one entry per CDR3 protein. The data contain 13,000 or so distinct CDR3 sequences, around 43% of them singletons. Sample treatment: roughly 10-day PBMC culture with coronavirus spike peptide pools or control peptides (ViraFEST assay). The data were taken from a study of vaccination and CD4 T cells after COVID-19.

The chain combines TRBV7-2 with TRBJ1-1; 7 bases are shared with TRBD1. The receptor was derived from a human donor who had recovered from COVID-19. The specimen was CD4+ T cells from blood, cultured in vitro. CDR3 coding DNA: TGTGCCAGCAGCACCGACAGGGATCGAAGTTGGGACACTGAAGTTTTCTTT. Protein product: CASSTDRDRSWDTEVFF.